A single sample is the source of the 5 T cell receptor beta chains below, sequenced in a study of siplizumab effects on memory and regulatory T cells. Assay: immunoSEQ multiplex PCR; the TCRdb copy retains only in-frame clones and omits some. The data hold 100,000 or so clones, with roughly 91% observed a single time. Sequenced: non-Treg CD4+ T cells sorted from blood. The source is a human donor in good health.

This clone was seen a single time. The V and J genes are TRBV7-3 and TRBJ2-1; D is unresolved. V dropped 0 bases and J dropped 2 bases, with 8 bases sitting between them. Germline V gene sequence: CDR1 SGHTA, CDR2 FQGTGA. CDR3 length: 15 residues. CDR3 sequence (DNA): TGTGCCAGCAGCTTAACGCGTGAGACCTACAATGAGCAGTTCTTC. Translating gives CASSLTRETYNEQFF.

This chain uses TRBV7-9 with TRBJ2-2; TRBD1 might be the D (5 bases). There are 15 residues in the CDR3. Germline CDR1 SEHNR, CDR2 FQNEAQ (reference sequence). The ends were cut back, 3 bases at V and 3 bases at J, with 11 bases in the middle. CDR3 amino acids: CASSLGRAYTGELFF. The CDR3 DNA is TGTGCCAGCAGCTTGGGCAGGGCTTACACCGGGGAGCTGTTTTTT.

The CDR3 here is CASSLPTLQETQYF. For the CDR3, the DNA is TGTGCCAGCAGCCTTCCGACTTTGCAAGAGACCCAGTACTTC. This rearrangement joins TRBV5-6 to TRBJ2-5; D uncertain. The germline V and J ends were trimmed by 4 bases and 2 bases, with 12 bases remaining between them. CDR1 and CDR2 (germline): SGHDT, YYEEEE. There are 14 residues in the CDR3.

The chain recombines TRBV6-5 with TRBJ2-1, with D perhaps matching TRBD2 (6 bases). Trimming removed 2 bases from V and 3 bases from J, with 11 bases in between. This CDR3 region has 15 residues. In germline, CDR1 is MNHEY, CDR2 SVGAGI. The CDR3 bases are TGTGCCAGCAGTTACGGGGCGGGATACTACAATGAGCAGTTCTTC. Its translation: CASSYGAGYYNEQFF.

The rearrangement uses TRBV6-5 and TRBJ2-1, with D perhaps matching TRBD1 (5 bases). With 7 bases removed from V and 5 bases from J, the gap between germline ends came to 9 bases. This CDR3 region has 12 residues. Germline assignment: CDR1 MNHEY and CDR2 SVGAGI. CDR3 amino acids: CASKNRNNEQFF. The CDR3 region has the DNA TGTGCCAGCAAGAACAGGAACAATGAGCAGTTCTTC.